The next 11 T cell receptor beta chains were all read from a single sample in a study of T cells in Graves' hyperthyroidism and ophthalmopathy. Regions amplified from RNA transcripts were the TCR beta CDR3 regions. Carried out on the TCR CDR3, a first-round RT-PCR used the HTBI primer set. MiXCR, run by TCRdb on the multiplex PCR reads, gives a single entry per CDR3 protein. In the table there are around 540,000 distinct CDR3 sequences, around 16% of which are singletons. The sequenced sample consisted of blood. These receptor sequences come from a woman aged 25 to 39 with Graves' ophthalmopathy.

The chain carries TRBV15 and TRBJ1-1; D is uncertain. Germline CDR1 reads LNHNV; CDR2 reads YYDKDF (reference sequence). V was clipped by 0 bases and J by 7 bases, with 6 bases between them. The CDR3 has 12 residues. The CDR3, as DNA: TGTGCCACCAGCAGAGATACCGATGAAGCTTTCTTT. As protein: CATSRDTDEAFF.

This clonotype came up a few times. The V call is TRBV7-3, the J call TRBJ2-2, with D possibly TRBD2 on 6 matching bases. The CDR3 sequence is 17 residues long. The V and J ends lost 1 base and 1 base respectively, with 13 bases between them. CDR1 SGHTA and CDR2 FQGTGA come from the germline V gene. The CDR3 bases are TGTGCCAGCAGCTTAAATTCGGCGGGACGGAACACCGGGGAGCTGTTTTTT. Protein sequence: CASSLNSAGRNTGELFF. Full variable domain (outside the CDR3, taken from reference TRBV7-3 and TRBJ2-2): GAGVSQTPSNKVTEKGKYVELRCDPISGHTALYWYRQSLGQGPEFLIYFQGTGAADDSGLPNDRFFAVRPEGSVSTLKIQRTERGDSAVYLCASSLNSAGRNTGELFFGEGSRLTVL.

The chain has TRBV24-1 and TRBJ2-3; possible D gene TRBD1, 6 bases. Germline assignment: CDR1 KGHDR and CDR2 SFDVKD. Between the trimmed V and J ends, which lost 1 base and 2 bases, there was a span of 18 bases. The CDR3 has 18 amino acids. The CDR3 coding sequence is TGTGCCACCAGTGATTTATTGGGCAGGGGTTCAGCCACAGATACGCAGTATTTT. The encoded protein is CATSDLLGRGSATDTQYF.

In the case of this clonotype: At one of its ends the junction is not consistent with the germline gene, which may arise from a read error. This chain links TRBV5-1 with TRBJ2-2, with D tentatively TRBD2 (7 bases). The germline V gene encodes CDR1 SGHRS and CDR2 YFSETQ. The CDR3 contains 16 residues. Here the CDR3 reads CASTTRGGSSTGELFF. The CDR3 bases are TGTGCCAGCACAACTAGGGGGGGGTCGAGCACCGGGGAGCTGTTTTTT.

This clonotype has just a few counts. The J gene is TRBJ2-7, the V gene TRBV5-5, with D perhaps being TRBD1 or TRBD2 (5 bases each). The CDR3 totals 15 residues. Germline V gene data show CDR1 as SGHKS and CDR2 as YYEKEE (reference sequence). Trimming removed 3 bases from V and 2 bases from J, with 15 bases in between. CDR3 sequence (DNA): TGTGCCAGCAGCTGGGTCCAGGGAGAAGCCTACGAGCAGTACTTC. Its translation is CASSWVQGEAYEQYF.

This clonotype was seen ten or more times. This chain uses TRBV27 with TRBJ2-3; TRBD2 matches 11 bases. V dropped 3 bases and J dropped 4; count of bases not matched to a gene: 9. Per germline, CDR1 MNHEY and CDR2 SMNVEV (reference sequence). The CDR3 runs 17 residues. The CDR3: CASSFPLAGGPADTQYF. The CDR3, as DNA: TGTGCCAGCAGTTTTCCCCTAGCGGGAGGTCCTGCAGATACGCAGTATTTT.

This clonotype was counted at least ten times. The chain links TRBV20-1 to TRBJ2-1; 12 bases are shared with TRBD2. With V trimmed by 4 bases and J by 5 bases, 6 bases remained unmatched. CDR3 length: 15 residues. CDR1 and CDR2 from the germline V gene are DFQATT and SNEGSKA (reference sequence). Here the CDR3 reads CSAIVPSGRDNEQFF. The CDR3 DNA follows: TGCAGTGCTATAGTTCCTAGCGGGAGGGACAATGAGCAGTTCTTC.

CDR3 DNA sequence: TGTGCCAGCAGCGGGGGACAGGGGCCTACCCTGCAGTACTTC. Amino acid sequence: CASSGGQGPTLQYF. This chain links TRBV11-2 with TRBJ2-7; TRBD1 aligns across 10 bases. CDR3 length equals 14 residues. Germline V gene sequence: CDR1 SGHAT, CDR2 FQNNGV. V dropped 5 bases and J dropped 9; count of bases not matched to a gene: 10. The variable domain in full, with the rest retrieved from reference TRBV11-2 and TRBJ2-7, is EAGVAQSPRYKIIEKRQSVAFWCNPISGHATLYWYQQILGQGPKLLIQFQNNGVVDDSQLPKDRFSAERLKGVDSTLKIQPAKLEDSAVYLCASSGGQGPTLQYFGPGTRLTVT.

The rearrangement uses TRBV25-1 and TRBJ1-1; D is ambiguous. The CDR3 spans 13 residues. Germline V CDR1 and CDR2: MGHDK, SYGVNS. The V end was cut by 6 bases, the J end by 1 base, with 9 bases between. The CDR3 bases are TGTGCCAGCAGGATACGAGGGAACACTGAAGCTTTCTTT. This translates into CASRIRGNTEAFF. The complete variable domain, with remaining parts taken from reference TRBV25-1 and TRBJ1-1, reads EADIYQTPRYLVIGTGKKITLECSQTMGHDKMYWYQQDPGMELHLIHYSYGVNSTEKGDLSSESTVSRIRTEHFPLTLESARPSHTSQYLCASRIRGNTEAFFGQGTRLTVV.

There are many counts of this clonotype. CDR3 amino acids: CASSRRGLNTEAFF. The CDR3 nucleotides are TGTGCCAGCAGCCGTAGGGGATTAAACACTGAAGCTTTCTTT. V is TRBV6-1 and J is TRBJ1-1, with a weak D call TRBD1 (5 bases). V was trimmed by 6 bases and J by 2 bases, leaving 13 bases between them. CDR1 is MNHNS, CDR2 SASEGT, per germline. The CDR3 totals 14 residues.

The CDR3 is CASSLTPPHYGYTF. For the CDR3, the DNA is TGTGCCAGCAGCTTGACACCTCCCCACTATGGCTACACCTTC. The chain is built from TRBV28 and TRBJ1-2, with no clear D. This CDR3 has 14 residues. Germline V gives CDR1 MDHEN, CDR2 SYDVKM. V was clipped by 6 bases and J by 3 bases, with 14 bases between them.